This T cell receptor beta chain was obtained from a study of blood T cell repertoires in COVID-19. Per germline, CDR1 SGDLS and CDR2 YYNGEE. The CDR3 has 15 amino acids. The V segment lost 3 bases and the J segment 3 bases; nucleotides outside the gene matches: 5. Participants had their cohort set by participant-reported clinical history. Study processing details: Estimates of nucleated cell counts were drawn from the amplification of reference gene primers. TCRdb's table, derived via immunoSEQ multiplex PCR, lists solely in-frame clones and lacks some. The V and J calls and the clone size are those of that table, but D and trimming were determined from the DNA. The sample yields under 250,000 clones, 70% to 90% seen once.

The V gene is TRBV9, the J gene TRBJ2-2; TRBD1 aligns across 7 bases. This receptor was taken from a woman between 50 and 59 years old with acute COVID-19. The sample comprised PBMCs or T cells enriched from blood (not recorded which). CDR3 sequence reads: CASSAQGFDTGELFF. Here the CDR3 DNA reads TGTGCCAGCAGCGCACAGGGGTTCGACACCGGGGAGCTGTTTTTT.